This T cell receptor (beta chain) was documented in a study of blood T cells in healthy people across ages. Study-wide results and limits: Higher diversity and more naive CD4+ cells were features of long-lived donors, compared to aged donors.

Alongside a J-beta primer mix, a sample-barcoded 5' primer served in a second PCR lasting about 7 to 12 cycles. Using its own MiXCR run on the 5' RACE reads, TCRdb lists one record per CDR3 protein. Found here are 1,100,000 or so distinct CDR3 sequences, 40% to 45% of them singletons; the top ten hold approximately 20%. As concerns this clonotype: What it binds is unknown.

The V and J ends lost 1 base and 5 bases, in that order; junction bases with no gene match: 5. The CDR3 contains 16 residues. CDR1 SNHLY and CDR2 FYNNEI come from the germline V gene. The V and J genes are TRBV2 and TRBJ2-1, with 10 bases fitting TRBD2. The source is a woman aged 55-70 years in good health. Input material: blood. In nucleotides, the CDR3 is TGTGCCAGCAGTGAAGGTAATAGCGGGAGGCACAATGAGCAGTTCTTC. Encoded protein: CASSEGNSGRHNEQFF.